This passage covers 6 T cell receptor beta chains from one sample sequenced in a study of cytomegalovirus exposure and HLA in healthy donors (dated by TCRdb to the late 2010s). Library preparation employed the immunoSEQ multiplex PCR assay. The multiplex PCR relied on a mix of 60 forward primers for TCR Vbeta segments and 13 reverse primers for TCR Jbeta segments. TCRdb took this table from immuneACCESS and kept in-frame rearrangements with V and J called. Such tables lack part of the clones; where checked against another copy, unresolved V genes explain under half of the gap, and the rest is unexplained. The sample table contains around 130,000 clones; only one count was recorded for around 8.5% of them. The ten largest clones take up 5.5% of the sample. Sequences were obtained from PBMCs. The receptors were gathered from a middle-aged man in good health and CMV-seronegative.

This clone was observed a handful of times. This chain links TRBV30 with TRBJ1-4; D unresolved. Between the trimmed V and J ends, which lost 0 bases and 0 bases, there was a span of 11 bases. The germline CDR1 and CDR2 sequences are GTSNPN and SVGIG (reference sequence). The CDR3 contains 16 residues. The CDR3 region is CAWSVGREATNEKLFF. DNA of the CDR3: TGTGCCTGGAGTGTAGGGAGAGAGGCAACTAATGAAAAACTGTTTTTT. The full variable domain, completed using reference TRBV30 and TRBJ1-4, is SQTIHQWPATLVQPVGSPLSLECTVEGTSNPNLYWYRQAAGRGLQLLFYSVGIGQISSEVPQNLSASRPQDRQFILSSKKLLLSDSGFYLCAWSVGREATNEKLFFGSGTQLSVL.

The J gene is TRBJ2-7, the V gene TRBV6-1, with 10 bases matching TRBD2. Germline lookup yields CDR1 MNHNS and CDR2 SASEGT. The CDR3 loop spans 18 amino acids. V lost 1 base, J lost 2 bases, and 11 bases stayed unmatched. CDR3 amino acids: CASSEVKVLAGRTYEQYF. CDR3 coding DNA: TGTGCCAGCAGTGAAGTAAAAGTACTAGCGGGGAGAACCTACGAGCAGTACTTC.

The chain is built from TRBV30 and TRBJ2-2, with TRBD1 identical over 7 bases. J lost 5 bases, V lost 6 bases, and 6 bases had no gene match. The V gene's germline CDR1 is GTSNPN and CDR2 SVGIG (reference sequence). CDR3 length: 13 amino acids. The CDR3 reads CACPRTGTGELFF. Written as DNA, the CDR3 is TGTGCCTGTCCTCGGACAGGAACCGGGGAGCTGTTTTTT.

This clone was observed a few times. Other DNA sequences in the same sample also yield this CDR3. The gene calls are TRBV30 and TRBJ2-3; 7 bases line up with TRBD1. V was clipped by 1 base and J by 2 bases; unmatched bases: 3. This CDR3 comprises 14 residues. Germline V gene sequence: CDR1 GTSNPN, CDR2 SVGIG (reference sequence). DNA of the CDR3: TGTGCCTGGAGTGACAGGGGCTTCACAGATACGCAGTATTTT. It translates to CAWSDRGFTDTQYF.

The chain joins TRBV6-5 to TRBJ2-5, with D uncertain. V dropped 8 bases and J dropped 2 bases, with 18 bases sitting between them. The CDR3 is 15 amino acids. Per germline, CDR1 MNHEY and CDR2 SVGAGI. CDR3 sequence reads: CASLDTLAAQETQYF. CDR3 in DNA: TGTGCCAGCCTCGATACCTTGGCGGCTCAAGAGACCCAGTACTTC.

The table lists this clone with a few counts. DNA of the CDR3: TGTGCCAGCAGCTCATACGGGGGGCGAGGTCAGCCCCAGCATTTT. This translates into CASSSYGGRGQPQHF. The J gene is TRBJ1-5, the V gene TRBV13; D is perhaps TRBD1 (6 bases). V lost 4 bases to trimming and J lost 6 bases, with 16 bases between them. CDR1 and CDR2 from the germline V gene are PRHDT and FYEKMQ (reference sequence). The CDR3 runs to 15 residues.